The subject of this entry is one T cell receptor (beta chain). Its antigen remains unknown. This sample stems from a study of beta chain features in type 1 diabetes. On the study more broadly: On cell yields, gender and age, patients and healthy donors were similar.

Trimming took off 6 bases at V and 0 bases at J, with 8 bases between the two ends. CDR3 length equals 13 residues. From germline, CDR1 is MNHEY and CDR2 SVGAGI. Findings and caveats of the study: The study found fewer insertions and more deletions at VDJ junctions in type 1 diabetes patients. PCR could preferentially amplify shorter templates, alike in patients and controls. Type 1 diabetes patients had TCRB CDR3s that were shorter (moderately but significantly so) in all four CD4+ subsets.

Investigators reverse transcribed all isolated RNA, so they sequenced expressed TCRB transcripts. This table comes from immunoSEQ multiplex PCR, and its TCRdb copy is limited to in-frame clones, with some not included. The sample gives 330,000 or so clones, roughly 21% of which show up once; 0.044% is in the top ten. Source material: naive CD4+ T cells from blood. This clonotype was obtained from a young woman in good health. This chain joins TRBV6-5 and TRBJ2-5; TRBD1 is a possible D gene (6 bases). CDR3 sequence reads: CASSRQDQETQYF. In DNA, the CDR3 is TGTGCCAGCAGCAGACAGGACCAAGAGACCCAGTACTTC.